This T cell receptor beta chain emerged from a study of T cell responses to AZD1222 COVID-19 vaccine (dated by TCRdb to the early 2020s). About the investigation overall: Because spike-specific TCR depth and breadth did not differ between the two schedules, AZD1222 recipients who got a second dose at roughly 4 weeks were pooled with those who got a second dose at roughly 12 weeks. TCR sequencing was performed for about 250 trial participants, of whom roughly 200 were given two doses of AZD1222 and around 26 were given two doses of MenACWY control vaccine. Trial participants were enrolled into age subgroups of 18-55, 56-69 and 70-plus years, which contained around 150, 28 and 57 TCR-sequenced participants, respectively. Study-wide conclusions, independent of this receptor: The 56-69-year group was small, and its depth increase did not reach significance, likely because of low power. Participants were mostly white British and included more females than males, and it was suggested by the authors that clonal diversity may have been underestimated. Spike-specific TCR breadth and depth rose significantly after two AZD1222 doses compared with day 0 and with MenACWY recipients. Reportedly, close to half of the unique spike-specific TCRs recognized epitopes lying outside the regions that are mutated in the B.1.351 and B.1.1.7 variants. Conclusions about previously exposed vaccinees are limited because only a handful of AZD1222 recipients were SARS-CoV-2 seropositive at baseline. CD4 TCRs associated with the vaccine covered the entire spike protein, and the dominant responses were in regions 160-218 and 743-854. No day 14 peak-response samples were available, so repertoires were characterized only after the peak T cell response.

The junction shows trimming of 6 bases on V and 3 bases on J, plus 11 bases between the germline ends. The CDR3 measures 13 amino acids from cysteine to phenylalanine. CDR3 DNA is the only sequence kept; it has 39 bases, read in frame from the first base. The CDR3 regions of human TCRbeta chains were subjected to immunosequencing. Per the original workflow: Repertoire TCRs were checked for matches against a reference library of SARS-CoV-2-specific TCRs that had been generated using the MIRA antigen-specificity platform. Breadth meant the fraction of unique TCRs that were SARS-CoV-2-associated, whereas depth meant the fraction of total T cells that were SARS-CoV-2-associated. Each spike-specific TCR was assigned to its reactive spike region and to a CD4 or CD8 class using the MIRA data. Log10-transformed breadth and depth values were compared by one-way ANOVA with Sidak's multiple comparisons tests. In TCRdb, the immuneACCESS table is reduced to in-frame sequences with V and J assigned. These tables do not hold every clone; where another copy was compared, an unresolved V gene accounts for under half, and the others remain unexplained. V, J and clone size derive from that table, while D and trimming were established from the DNA sequence. The sample table holds some 97,000 clones, of which nearly 95% were seen once. Clones ranked in the top ten supply 1.5% to 2% of the sample.

A note on this clone: The antigen it binds to is not known. No clone much larger than this one lies a single base away; base qualities are absent.

Read against the paper, the sample's time point label means: baseline before first vaccination. The vaccinee samples were drawn from two UK trials, COV001 and COV002, one of which was a single-blind randomized controlled phase 2/3 trial testing AZD1222 (ChAdOx1 nCoV-19) in healthy adults. Trial participant PBMC samples were collected at day 0 and day 28 after the second dose for TCRbeta chain sequencing. This chain is built from TRBV12-3 or TRBV12-4 and TRBJ1-1; a tentative D call is TRBD1 (5 bases match). This specimen was peripheral blood, taken on day 0 of AZD1222 vaccination. The sequence was obtained from an adult in good health. The DNA sequence is as follows: TGTGCCAGCAGACCAGGGTTGCACACTGAAGCTTTCTTT. The resulting protein is CASRPGLHTEAFF.